Presented here are 27 T cell receptor beta chains from one specimen sequenced in a study of regulatory T cells in long-lasting Graves disease. Documented time point: newly diagnosed GD, antithyroid drugs for less than 3 months. The authors made the TCR library using RNA they extracted from PBMCs. Sequencing libraries for TCR beta were prepared with iRepertoire HTBI primers and Arm-PCR of CDR3 regions. TCRdb reprocessed the multiplex PCR reads with MiXCR, giving one entry per CDR3 protein. The sample lists roughly 250,000 distinct CDR3 sequences; 18% were seen once. These data were also filed under a second study, of T cells in Graves' hyperthyroidism and ophthalmopathy.

Here the sequenced sample was peripheral blood mononuclear cells (PBMCs), taken at new diagnosis, from a patient treated with antithyroid drugs. The receptor source for this set is a woman in her 30s with Graves disease.

Many counts were recorded for this clonotype. The chain employs TRBV4-2 and TRBJ1-4; 7 positions match TRBD1. Per the germline V gene, CDR1 is LGHNA and CDR2 is YNFKEQ. This CDR3 comprises 16 residues. The V gene end was trimmed by 4 bases and the J gene end by 6 bases; junction bases not matched to a gene: 11. CDR3 DNA: TGTGCCAGCAGCCGTTTGGCCAGACAGGGAGATGAAAAACTGTTTTTT. Its translation: CASSRLARQGDEKLFF.

This clonotype appeared many times. V and J are TRBV20-1 and TRBJ2-7; no definite D call. The CDR3 has 13 amino acids. V was trimmed by 1 base and J by 5 bases, leaving 12 bases between them. Germline V lookup: CDR1 DFQATT, CDR2 SNEGSKA (reference sequence). CDR3 nucleotides: TGCAGTGCTAGAGGCCCCGAGTCCCACGAGCAGTACTTC. This sequence encodes CSARGPESHEQYF.

This clonotype was recorded at least ten times. The gene calls are TRBV5-5 and TRBJ1-5, with a possible D match to TRBD1 (6 bases). This CDR3 has 16 amino acids. Germline V gene lookup returns CDR1 SGHKS and CDR2 YYEKEE (reference sequence). Trimming shortened V by 4 bases and J by 1 base, and 15 bases separated the two germline ends. The CDR3 DNA is TGTGCCAGCAGCAGAAATGAGGGGGTCAGCAATCAGCCCCAGCATTTT. Its protein is CASSRNEGVSNQPQHF.

This clonotype was detected many times. V gene TRBV6-5 combines with J gene TRBJ1-5; no definite D call. The germline CDR1 and CDR2 sequences are MNHEY and SVGAGI. V was cut by 2 bases and J by 7 bases, with 9 bases left in between. The length of the CDR3 is 13 residues. CDR3 in DNA: TGTGCCAGCAGTTACGGGTTCATGCAGCCCCAGCATTTT. As protein: CASSYGFMQPQHF.

This chain uses TRBV12-3 or TRBV12-4 with TRBJ2-1, with 13 bases identical to TRBD2. This CDR3 spans 17 amino acids. J gave up 0 bases and V 7 bases, and 6 bases lay outside the gene matches. CDR3 in amino acids: CASTQTSGGSSYNEQFF. In DNA, the CDR3 is TGTGCCAGCACCCAGACTAGCGGGGGGAGCTCCTACAATGAGCAGTTCTTC.

This clonotype occurred many times. The V gene is TRBV11-2, the J gene TRBJ2-1; 7 bases map to TRBD2. The CDR3 runs 16 residues. Germline CDR1 and CDR2: SGHAT and FQNNGV. The ends lost 5 bases at V and 0 bases at J; junction bases unmatched: 7. CDR3 in DNA: TGTGCCAGCAGCCAACTTAGCGGGCCCTCCTACAATGAGCAGTTCTTC. This codes for CASSQLSGPSYNEQFF.

This clonotype was seen at least ten times. This chain joins TRBV14 and TRBJ2-7; D unclear. CDR1 SGHDN and CDR2 FVKESK come from the germline V gene. CDR3 length: 14 residues. V lost 3 bases to trimming and J lost 4 bases, with 13 bases between them. This CDR3 reads CASSHLSSLYEQYF. The CDR3 DNA sequence: TGTGCCAGCAGCCATCTTAGCTCCCTTTACGAGCAGTACTTC.

This clonotype was detected ten times or more. V usage is TRBV5-6 and J usage is TRBJ1-4, with a weak D call TRBD1 (5 bases). The germline gives CDR1 SGHDT, CDR2 YYEEEE. CDR3 size: 14 residues. The V gene lost 3 bases and the J gene lost 2 bases, with 8 bases spanning the gap. CDR3 bases: TGTGCCAGCAGCTCGTGGGGGACTAATGAAAAACTGTTTTTT. It codes for CASSSWGTNEKLFF.

This clonotype was recorded many times. The CDR3 protein is CSARDTGPEGAFF. CDR3 in DNA: TGCAGTGCTAGAGATACGGGGCCGGAGGGAGCTTTCTTT. The chain has TRBV20-1 and TRBJ1-1; TRBD1 is a possible D gene (5 bases). Germline assignment: CDR1 DFQATT and CDR2 SNEGSKA (reference sequence). The CDR3 has 13 residues. The V gene lost 0 bases and the J gene lost 10 bases, with 15 bases spanning the gap.

This clonotype was counted many times. V gene TRBV12-3 or TRBV12-4 combines with J gene TRBJ2-7, with D unclear. The CDR3 is made up of 13 amino acids. The V end was cut by 1 base, the J end by 2 bases, with 6 bases between. The chain's CDR3 is CASSLGETYEQYF. The DNA for the CDR3 is TGTGCCAGCAGTTTAGGCGAAACCTACGAGCAGTACTTC.

This clonotype was seen repeatedly, ten times or more. CDR3 sequence: CASSYGQGGAFF. The CDR3 coding sequence is TGTGCCAGCAGCTACGGACAGGGAGGAGCTTTCTTT. The chain employs TRBV14 and TRBJ1-1; 8 bases agree with TRBD1. The CDR3 runs 12 residues. With 5 bases clipped from V and 10 bases from J, the junction kept 6 bases outside the gene matches. CDR1 is SGHDN and CDR2 is FVKESK in the germline V gene.

The chain links TRBV3-1 to TRBJ1-1, with TRBD1 as a possible D gene (5 bases). Germline assignment: CDR1 LGHDT and CDR2 YNNKEL (reference sequence). V lost 0 bases, J lost 0 bases, and 14 bases lay in between. The CDR3 is made up of 17 amino acids. The CDR3 coding sequence is TGTGCCAGCAGCCAAGATTCGGGAGGGGTGATGAACACTGAAGCTTTCTTT. Translation: CASSQDSGGVMNTEAFF.

CDR3 amino acids: CATRTGSGDTQYF. CDR3 sequence (DNA): TGTGCCACCCGGACAGGGTCGGGAGATACGCAGTATTTT. This chain connects TRBV19 to TRBJ2-3, with 8 bases that match TRBD1. This CDR3 region has 13 residues. The germline V gene has CDR1 LNHDA and CDR2 SQIVND (reference sequence). J gave up 5 bases and V 10 bases, and 8 bases lay outside the gene matches.

This clonotype occurred many times. The chain links TRBV6-5 to TRBJ1-3; 7 positions agree with TRBD1. The J segment lost 0 bases and the V segment lost 2 bases, leaving 1 base of the junction unmatched. Germline CDR1 reads MNHEY; CDR2 reads SVGAGI. CDR3 size: 15 residues. The CDR3 DNA is TGTGCCAGCAGTTACCGGGACAGCTCTGGAAACACCATATATTTT. Translation gives CASSYRDSSGNTIYF.

About this clonotype itself: A much larger clone differs by one base, so this may be a read error. V gene TRBV5-6 combines with J gene TRBJ2-5; D uncertain. The germline CDR1 and CDR2 sequences are SGHDT and YYEEEE. The CDR3 has 13 amino acids. CDR3 in DNA: TGTGCCAGCAGCCCGTTCTGGCAAGAGACCCGGTACTTC. Protein sequence: CASSPFWQETRYF.

This clonotype was counted ten times or more. V is TRBV14 and J is TRBJ1-1, with D possibly matching TRBD1 (5 bases). From germline, CDR1 is SGHDN and CDR2 FVKESK. This CDR3 comprises 14 residues. The V end lost 4 bases, the J end lost 0 bases, and 9 bases lay between the germline ends. CDR3 DNA sequence: TGTGCCAGCAGCCCACGGGGCATGAACACTGAAGCTTTCTTT. As protein: CASSPRGMNTEAFF. Complete variable domain (other parts from reference TRBV14 and TRBJ1-1): EAGVTQFPSHSVIEKGQTVTLRCDPISGHDNLYWYRRVMGKEIKFLLHFVKESKQDESGMPNNRFLAERTGGTYSTLKVQPAELEDSGVYFCASSPRGMNTEAFFGQGTRLTVV.

A note on this clonotype: Compared with germline, one end of the junction differs, possibly owing to a read error. The rearrangement joins TRBV7-9 to TRBJ1-3; D perhaps matches TRBD1 (6 bases). The CDR3 is 14 residues long. Germline V gene lookup returns CDR1 SEHNR and CDR2 FQNEAQ (reference sequence). The CDR3 region is CASSPRQAGDTIYF. The DNA for the CDR3 is TGTGCCAGCAGCCCCAGACAGGCTGGAGACACCATATATTTT.

This clonotype occurred many times. The V and J genes are TRBV6-2 or TRBV6-3 and TRBJ1-2; D is ambiguous. There are 11 residues in the CDR3. CDR1 MNHEY and CDR2 SVGEGT come from the germline V gene. Trimming removed 3 bases from V and 7 bases from J, with 6 bases in between. In DNA, the CDR3 is TGTGCCAGCAGTTATACTCTTGGCTACACCTTC. Encoded protein: CASSYTLGYTF.

This clonotype was detected ten times or more. The rearrangement links TRBV7-2 to TRBJ1-3, with D possibly TRBD1 on 6 matching bases. The V and J ends lost 4 bases and 0 bases respectively, with 10 bases between them. The CDR3 extends over 15 amino acids. Germline V gene sequence: CDR1 SGHTA, CDR2 FQGNSA. The CDR3 region is CASSYREVSGNTIYF. DNA of the CDR3: TGTGCCAGCAGCTACAGGGAGGTCTCTGGAAACACCATATATTTT. Full variable domain (outside the CDR3, taken from reference TRBV7-2 and TRBJ1-3): GAGVSQSPSNKVTEKGKDVELRCDPISGHTALYWYRQSLGQGLEFLIYFQGNSAPDKSGLPSDRFSAERTGGSVSTLTIQRTQQEDSAVYLCASSYREVSGNTIYFGEGSWLTVV.

This clonotype has a count of ten or more. The chain couples TRBV11-2 to TRBJ1-2; tentative D call: TRBD1 (6 bases). The CDR3 is 15 residues long. CDR1 is SGHAT, CDR2 FQNNGV, per germline. Between the trimmed V and J ends, which lost 5 bases and 5 bases, there was a span of 18 bases. CDR3 nucleotide sequence: TGTGCCAGCAGCCCTCAACAGGGAGTGCATTATGGCTACACCTTC. Encoded protein: CASSPQQGVHYGYTF.

Many counts were recorded for this clonotype. The chain links TRBV6-1 to TRBJ1-5; D is unclear. This CDR3 comprises 15 residues. CDR1 MNHNS and CDR2 SASEGT come from the germline V gene. Trimming removed 6 bases from V and 0 bases from J, with 12 bases in between. The CDR3 loop reads CASRADGGSNQPQHF. The CDR3 bases are TGTGCCAGCAGGGCAGATGGAGGTAGCAATCAGCCCCAGCATTTT.

This clonotype was found a few times. The chain uses TRBV24-1 and TRBJ1-4, with 8 nucleotides matching TRBD1. The V and J ends lost 7 bases and 8 bases, in that order; junction bases with no gene match: 11. CDR1 is KGHDR and CDR2 is SFDVKD in the germline V gene. The CDR3 loop spans 15 amino acids. The CDR3 region has the DNA TGTGCCACCAGGGGGGATGGACAGGGCGGAGAAAAACTGTTTTTT. Its protein is CATRGDGQGGEKLFF.

In this sample, this clonotype turned up a few times. CDR3 nucleotide sequence: TGTGCCAGCAGCCCCCGCCGCGGACAGGGACCGACAGGCTACACCTTC. Protein product: CASSPRRGQGPTGYTF. This sequence joins TRBV5-8 and TRBJ1-2; 8 positions match TRBD1. The ends lost 4 bases at V and 8 bases at J; junction bases unmatched: 16. Germline assignment: CDR1 SGHTS and CDR2 YDEGEE. The CDR3 sequence is 16 residues long.

This clonotype showed up just once. The chain carries TRBV7-2 and TRBJ2-3; possible D gene TRBD2, 6 bases. The V end lost 1 base, the J end lost 0 bases, and 11 bases lay between the germline ends. The CDR3 consists of 16 residues. Germline V gives CDR1 SGHTA, CDR2 FQGNSA. CDR3 DNA sequence: TGTGCCAGCAGCTTAGAGGCGGGGTTTAGCACAGATACGCAGTATTTT. Protein: CASSLEAGFSTDTQYF. The complete variable domain, with remaining parts taken from reference TRBV7-2 and TRBJ2-3, reads GAGVSQSPSNKVTEKGKDVELRCDPISGHTALYWYRQSLGQGLEFLIYFQGNSAPDKSGLPSDRFSAERTGGSVSTLTIQRTQQEDSAVYLCASSLEAGFSTDTQYFGPGTRLTVL.

This clonotype was detected ten times or more. CDR3 in DNA: TGTGCCAGCAGTCCTCTACAGGGGACCCAAGAGACCCAGTACTTC. This codes for CASSPLQGTQETQYF. The V gene is TRBV27, the J gene TRBJ2-5; 7 nucleotides agree with TRBD1. With V trimmed by 5 bases and J by 1 base, 7 bases remained unmatched. CDR1 is MNHEY and CDR2 is SMNVEV in the germline V gene (reference sequence). The length of the CDR3 is 15 residues.

At least ten counts were recorded for this clonotype. The chain combines TRBV7-2 with TRBJ2-7; 7 bases line up with TRBD1. The germline V gene encodes CDR1 SGHTA and CDR2 FQGNSA. After removal of 6 bases from V and 4 bases from J, the junction contained 12 bases not matched to a gene. The CDR3 is made up of 15 amino acids. CDR3 DNA sequence: TGTGCCAGCAGAAAATACCGGGACAGCGGTTACGAGCAGTACTTC. It encodes CASRKYRDSGYEQYF.

This clonotype was found a few times. Just one base apart from a much larger clone, this may be a read error. The chain uses TRBV9 and TRBJ2-3; the D is unclear. Germline assignment: CDR1 SGDLS and CDR2 YYNGEE. The CDR3 sequence is 15 residues long. CDR3 in DNA: TGTGCCAGCAGCCCCCTCCCAAGGAACACAGATGCGCAGTATTTT. As protein: CASSPLPRNTDAQYF. Full variable domain (remainder filled in from reference TRBV9 and TRBJ2-3): DSGVTQTPKHLITATGQRVTLRCSPRSGDLSVYWYQQSLDQGLQFLIQYYNGEERAKGNILERFSAQQFPDLHSELNLSSLELGDSALYFCASSPLPRNTDAQYFGPGTRLTVL.